The entry that follows covers one T cell receptor beta chain sequence. The data derive from a study of control samples from healthy donors and cancer patients. The table came from immunoSEQ multiplex PCR; TCRdb's copy has only in-frame clones and leaves some out. The sample contains about 150,000 clones, 80% to 90% of which appear only once. Germline V lookup: CDR1 SGDLS, CDR2 YYNGEE. The V and J ends lost 3 bases and 2 bases, in that order; junction bases with no gene match: 9. The CDR3 totals 17 residues. The sequenced sample consisted of blood. This TCR came from a man aged 18 to 29 in good health. The chain has TRBV9 and TRBJ1-2; 11 bases map to TRBD1. The CDR3 sequence is CASSGGRRTGGNYGYTF. The DNA for the CDR3 is TGTGCCAGCAGCGGAGGCCGTAGGACAGGGGGCAACTATGGCTACACCTTC.